Listed below are T cell receptor beta chains from one sample, sequenced in a study of blood T cell repertoires in COVID-19. Method: immunoSEQ multiplex PCR; TCRdb's copy keeps in-frame clones and lacks some. The data show 200,000 to 300,000 clones, around 87% seen once. Sequencing input: peripheral blood. Receptor source: a woman aged 55-69 years with COVID-19, enrolled during active disease. The conserved cysteine and the conserved F or W are not part of the CDR3 here. Each record gives: V gene, J gene, CDR3 protein.

>TRBV5-1|TRBJ2-1
ASSRLAGGNNEQF
>TRBV27|TRBJ1-2
ASSLSTRGWGGYT
>TRBV24-1|TRBJ2-5
ATSDLMFGGEETQY
>TRBV5-1|TRBJ1-2
ASRLPGVSYGYT
>TRBV19|TRBJ1-6
ASSIDRGTPLH
>TRBV25-1|TRBJ1-2
ASSELGTGGGYT
>TRBV20-1|TRBJ2-4
SASPGLAQPPKNIQY
>TRBV5-1|TRBJ1-6
ASSSTGTSNSPLH
>TRBV30|TRBJ1-5
AWSLGGGQPQH
>TRBV7-2|TRBJ2-3
ASSLGLQQY
>TRBV29-1|TRBJ2-1
SVSGTSNNEQF
>TRBV10-3|TRBJ1-1
AIRADRGRSEAF
>TRBV14|TRBJ1-3
ASMPQASGNTIY
>TRBV5-5|TRBJ2-7
ASSLALGGIAEQY
>TRBV28|TRBJ1-1
ASGRGRNTEAF
>TRBV27|TRBJ2-3
ASGLPRRGLEWDTQY
>TRBV5-1|TRBJ2-7
ASSFGQGPYEQY